The rows below give T cell receptor beta chains drawn from one sample of a study of cytomegalovirus exposure and HLA in healthy donors. Profiling relied on immunoSEQ multiplex PCR, and the TCRdb table lists in-frame clones only, not all of them. The data contain more than 150,000 clones, about 90% of them seen just once; the ten biggest clones take up less than 0.3%. Sequenced material: PBMCs. The source of these receptors is a girl in the first two years of life in good health and CMV-seronegative. Each CDR3 is given with its conserved first and last residue. Fields, in order: V gene, clone size, CDR3 protein. The size field is filled for only some rows; it gives once, few, many or a size class.

v_gene: TRBV7-9
abundance: NA
CDR3aa: CASSYIAGGSEQFF

v_gene: TRBV5-5
abundance: NA
CDR3aa: CASSLVRDRDYGYTF

v_gene: TRBV18
abundance: NA
CDR3aa: CASSPRTGQKYSYEQYF

v_gene: TRBV5-5
abundance: NA
CDR3aa: CASSYLTSGGGEQYF

v_gene: TRBV30
abundance: NA
CDR3aa: CAWNGQVSTDTQYF

v_gene: TRBV30
abundance: NA
CDR3aa: CAWSMASGGRTDTQYF

v_gene: TRBV5-1
abundance: NA
CDR3aa: CASSLEGNGYTF

v_gene: TRBV4-2
abundance: NA
CDR3aa: CASSQEPGGAYNSPLHF

v_gene: TRBV4-3
abundance: NA
CDR3aa: CASSQDLSGKYNEQFF

v_gene: TRBV11-1
abundance: NA
CDR3aa: CASSPGGTRSNYGYTF

v_gene: TRBV6-5
abundance: NA
CDR3aa: CASSRTGVRTEAFF

v_gene: TRBV5-1
abundance: NA
CDR3aa: CASSFWGLSSYNEQFF

v_gene: TRBV7-9
abundance: NA
CDR3aa: CASSSGLVFREQYF

v_gene: TRBV15
abundance: NA
CDR3aa: CATSRSGDPYNEQFF

v_gene: TRBV4-1
abundance: once
CDR3aa: CASSQVGARLAKTEAFF

v_gene: TRBV11-3
abundance: NA
CDR3aa: CASSFATGRNYGYTF

v_gene: TRBV11-2
abundance: NA
CDR3aa: CASSRGGITALSYNEQFF

v_gene: TRBV19
abundance: NA
CDR3aa: CASSSGTSGYNEQFF

v_gene: TRBV4-1
abundance: NA
CDR3aa: CASSQAGGNYGYTF

v_gene: TRBV7-8
abundance: NA
CDR3aa: CASSEREGGETQYF

v_gene: TRBV28
abundance: NA
CDR3aa: CASSLFRDSRYEQYF

v_gene: TRBV21-1
abundance: once
CDR3aa: CASSAPQGRYEQYF

v_gene: TRBV9
abundance: NA
CDR3aa: CASSVSSGSLYEQYF

v_gene: TRBV10-3
abundance: NA
CDR3aa: CAISGDRGISPLHF

v_gene: TRBV4-3
abundance: few
CDR3aa: CASSQDWQGGTGELFF

v_gene: TRBV19
abundance: NA
CDR3aa: CASNDPGTGYYNEQFF

v_gene: TRBV7-8
abundance: NA
CDR3aa: CASSLQGYGDTQYF

v_gene: TRBV7-8
abundance: NA
CDR3aa: CASSPRAGVGSEQYF

v_gene: TRBV7-9
abundance: NA
CDR3aa: CASSLQGGGVEAFF

v_gene: TRBV6-5
abundance: few
CDR3aa: CASSGQNSYEQYF

v_gene: TRBV18
abundance: NA
CDR3aa: CASSPLPGGGVRETQYF

v_gene: TRBV19
abundance: few
CDR3aa: CASSTMKTGRKVGQPQHF

v_gene: TRBV5-4
abundance: NA
CDR3aa: CASSSAGAELYNEQFF

v_gene: TRBV7-9
abundance: NA
CDR3aa: CASSLDIYEQYF

v_gene: TRBV7-6
abundance: NA
CDR3aa: CASSIRTSADTQYF

v_gene: TRBV10-3
abundance: few
CDR3aa: CAISESERTDTQYF

v_gene: TRBV5-1
abundance: NA
CDR3aa: CASSRTGRTGELFF

v_gene: TRBV7-9
abundance: NA
CDR3aa: CASSLDLAPAYNEQFF

v_gene: TRBV7-9
abundance: NA
CDR3aa: CASSLRGVATGQGEKLFF

v_gene: TRBV6-5
abundance: NA
CDR3aa: CASSLFREDGYTF

v_gene: TRBV9
abundance: NA
CDR3aa: CASSPGDRIRNQPQHF

v_gene: TRBV9
abundance: NA
CDR3aa: CASRHGTGGESGANVLTF

v_gene: TRBV5-1
abundance: once
CDR3aa: CASSGSSGGAVTDTQYF

v_gene: TRBV7-9
abundance: NA
CDR3aa: CATGGENDEQFF

v_gene: TRBV10-3
abundance: NA
CDR3aa: CAISAGTQGAEKLFF

v_gene: TRBV30
abundance: NA
CDR3aa: CAWDSGRAGADTQYF

v_gene: TRBV5-1
abundance: NA
CDR3aa: CASSGTPPNYGYTF

v_gene: TRBV5-1
abundance: NA
CDR3aa: CASSLGSGSYTEAFF

v_gene: TRBV6-1
abundance: NA
CDR3aa: CASSEPPGTPSNEQFF

v_gene: TRBV7-9
abundance: once
CDR3aa: CSSSSRQADNYGYTF

v_gene: TRBV4-1
abundance: NA
CDR3aa: CASSDMYDNSPLHF

v_gene: TRBV23-1
abundance: NA
CDR3aa: CASTWETDTQYF

v_gene: TRBV28
abundance: NA
CDR3aa: CASSYFHETPSEEQYF

v_gene: TRBV2
abundance: NA
CDR3aa: CASSNRGFGAEAFF

v_gene: TRBV5-8
abundance: NA
CDR3aa: CASSPPSSYEQYF

v_gene: TRBV5-4
abundance: NA
CDR3aa: CASSSDRGADTQYF

v_gene: TRBV19
abundance: once
CDR3aa: CASSGQTSSYNSPLHF

v_gene: TRBV19
abundance: once
CDR3aa: CATSRQGNQPQHF